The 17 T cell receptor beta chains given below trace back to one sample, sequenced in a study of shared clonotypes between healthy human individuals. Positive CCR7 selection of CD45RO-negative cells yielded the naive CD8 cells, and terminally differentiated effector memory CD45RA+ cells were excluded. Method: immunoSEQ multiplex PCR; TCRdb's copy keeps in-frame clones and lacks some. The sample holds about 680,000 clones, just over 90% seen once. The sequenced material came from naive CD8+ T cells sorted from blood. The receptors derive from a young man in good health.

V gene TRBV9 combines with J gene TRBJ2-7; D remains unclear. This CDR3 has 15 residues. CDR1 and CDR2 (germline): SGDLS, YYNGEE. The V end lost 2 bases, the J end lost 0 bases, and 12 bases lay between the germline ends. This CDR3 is CASSVGNSFSYEQYF. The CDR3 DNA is TGTGCCAGCAGCGTTGGGAACAGCTTCTCCTACGAGCAGTACTTC.

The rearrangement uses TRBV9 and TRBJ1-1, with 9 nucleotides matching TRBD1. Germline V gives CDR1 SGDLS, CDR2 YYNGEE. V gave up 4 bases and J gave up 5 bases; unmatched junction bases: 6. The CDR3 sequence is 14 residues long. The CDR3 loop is CASSPGDRETEAFF. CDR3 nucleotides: TGTGCCAGCAGCCCGGGGGACAGGGAGACTGAAGCTTTCTTT.

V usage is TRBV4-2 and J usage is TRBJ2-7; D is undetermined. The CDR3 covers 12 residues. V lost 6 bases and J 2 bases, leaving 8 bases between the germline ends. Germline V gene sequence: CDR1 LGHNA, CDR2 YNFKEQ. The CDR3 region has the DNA TGTGCCAGCAGGTCAGATACCTACGAGCAGTACTTC. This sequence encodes CASRSDTYEQYF.

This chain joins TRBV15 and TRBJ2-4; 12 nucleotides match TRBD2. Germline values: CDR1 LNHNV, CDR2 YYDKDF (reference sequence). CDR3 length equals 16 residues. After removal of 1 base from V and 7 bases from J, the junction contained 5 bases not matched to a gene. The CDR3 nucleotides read TGTGCCACCAGCAGAGGGAGGACTAGCGGGATGAACATTCAGTACTTC. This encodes CATSRGRTSGMNIQYF.

The CDR3 DNA reads TGTGCCAGCAGCTTTCAGAGACCCAATACCGGGGAGCTGTTTTTT. Translating it yields CASSFQRPNTGELFF. The chain couples TRBV5-6 to TRBJ2-2; D gene unclear. Between the trimmed V and J ends, which lost 2 bases and 5 bases, there was a span of 13 bases. Germline lookup yields CDR1 SGHDT and CDR2 YYEEEE. This CDR3 contains 15 residues.

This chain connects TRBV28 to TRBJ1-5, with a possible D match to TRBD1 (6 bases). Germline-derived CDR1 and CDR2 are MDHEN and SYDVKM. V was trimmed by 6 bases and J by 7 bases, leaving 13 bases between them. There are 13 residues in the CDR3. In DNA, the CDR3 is TGTGCCAGCAGCTCAGGGGTCCGCCAGCCCCAGCATTTT. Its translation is CASSSGVRQPQHF.

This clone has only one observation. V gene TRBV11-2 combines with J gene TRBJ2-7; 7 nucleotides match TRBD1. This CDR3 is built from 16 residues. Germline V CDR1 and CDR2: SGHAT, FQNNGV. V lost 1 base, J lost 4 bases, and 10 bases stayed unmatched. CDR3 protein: CASSLARQGLGYEQYF. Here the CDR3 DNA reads TGTGCCAGCAGCTTAGCCCGACAGGGCCTCGGATACGAGCAGTACTTC.

The CDR3 is CASSLWGSSTDTQYF. DNA for the CDR3: TGTGCCAGCAGCTTATGGGGAAGCAGCACAGATACGCAGTATTTT. The chain combines TRBV7-6 with TRBJ2-3; D remains ambiguous. This CDR3 has 15 residues. Germline CDR1 is SGHVS and CDR2 is FNYEAQ. V was pared by 2 bases and J by 0 bases, with 9 bases between.

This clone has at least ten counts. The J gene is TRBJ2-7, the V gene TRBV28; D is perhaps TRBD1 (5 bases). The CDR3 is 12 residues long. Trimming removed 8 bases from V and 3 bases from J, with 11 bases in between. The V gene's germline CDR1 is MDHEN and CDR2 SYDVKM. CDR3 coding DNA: TGTGCCAGCGGGGCGTCAGACTACGAGCAGTACTTC. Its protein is CASGASDYEQYF.

The CDR3 sequence is CASSLSWSLAGGNTGELFF. The CDR3 DNA follows: TGTGCCAGCAGCTTATCCTGGAGTCTAGCGGGAGGGAACACCGGGGAGCTGTTTTTT. V is TRBV7-6 and J is TRBJ2-2; 11 bases are shared with TRBD2. The germline CDR1 and CDR2 sequences are SGHVS and FNYEAQ. After removal of 2 bases from V and 1 base from J, the junction contained 9 bases not matched to a gene. The length of the CDR3 is 19 residues.

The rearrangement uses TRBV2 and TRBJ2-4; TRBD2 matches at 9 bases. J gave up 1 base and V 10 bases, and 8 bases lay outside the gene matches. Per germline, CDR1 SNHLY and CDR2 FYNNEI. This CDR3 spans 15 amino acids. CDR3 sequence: CATIAGVGAKNIQYF. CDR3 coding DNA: TGTGCCACTATAGCGGGAGTGGGCGCCAAAAACATTCAGTACTTC.

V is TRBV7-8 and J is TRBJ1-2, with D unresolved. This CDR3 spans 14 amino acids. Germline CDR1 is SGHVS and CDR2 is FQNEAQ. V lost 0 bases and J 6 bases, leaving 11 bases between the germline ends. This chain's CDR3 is CASSLAGGLNGYTF. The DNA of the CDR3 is TGTGCCAGCAGCTTAGCAGGAGGTTTGAATGGCTACACCTTC. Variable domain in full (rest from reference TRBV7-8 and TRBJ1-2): GAGVSQSPRYKVAKRGQDVALRCDPISGHVSLFWYQQALGQGPEFLTYFQNEAQLDKSGLPSDRFFAERPEGSVSTLKIQRTQQEDSAVYLCASSLAGGLNGYTFGSGTRLTVV.

CDR3 sequence (DNA): TGTGCCAGTAGTATTACGGCCGACACTGAAGCTTTCTTT. Translation gives CASSITADTEAFF. This rearrangement joins TRBV19 to TRBJ1-1; D gene unclear. The CDR3 is 13 amino acids. V gave up 3 bases and J gave up 3 bases, with 8 bases separating them. Germline CDR1 is LNHDA and CDR2 is SQIVND (reference sequence).

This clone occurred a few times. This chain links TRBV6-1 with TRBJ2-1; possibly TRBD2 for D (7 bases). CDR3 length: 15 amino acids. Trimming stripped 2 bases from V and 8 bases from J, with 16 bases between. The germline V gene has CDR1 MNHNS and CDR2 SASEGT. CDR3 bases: TGTGCCAGCAGTGAACTCGGGGGCGGGAGCTATGAGCAGTTCTTC. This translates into CASSELGGGSYEQFF.

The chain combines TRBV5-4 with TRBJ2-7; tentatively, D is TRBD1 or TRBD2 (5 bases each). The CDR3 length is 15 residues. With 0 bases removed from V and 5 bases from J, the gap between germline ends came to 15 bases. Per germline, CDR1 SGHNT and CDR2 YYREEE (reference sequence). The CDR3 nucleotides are TGTGCCAGCAGCTTGGTGGGGGAAGGGCGGGACGAGCAGTACTTC. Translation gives CASSLVGEGRDEQYF. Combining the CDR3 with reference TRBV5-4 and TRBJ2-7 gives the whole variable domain ETGVTQSPTHLIKTRGQQVTLRCSSQSGHNTVSWYQQALGQGPQFIFQYYREEENGRGNFPPRFSGLQFPNYSSELNVNALELDDSALYLCASSLVGEGRDEQYFGPGTRLTVT.

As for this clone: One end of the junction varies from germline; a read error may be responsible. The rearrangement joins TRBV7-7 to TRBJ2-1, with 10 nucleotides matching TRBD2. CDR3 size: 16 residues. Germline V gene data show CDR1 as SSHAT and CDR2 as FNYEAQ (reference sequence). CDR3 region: CASSLYTSGTYNEQFF. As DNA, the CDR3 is TGTGCTAGCAGCTTATACACTAGCGGGACCTACAATGAGCAGTTCTTC.

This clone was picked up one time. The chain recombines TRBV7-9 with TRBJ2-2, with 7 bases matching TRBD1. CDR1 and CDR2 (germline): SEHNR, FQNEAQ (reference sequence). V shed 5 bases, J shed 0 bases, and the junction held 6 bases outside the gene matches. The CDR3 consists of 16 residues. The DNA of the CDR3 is TGTGCCAGCAGCCATGGACAGGTTTCGAACACCGGGGAGCTGTTTTTT. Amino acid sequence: CASSHGQVSNTGELFF.